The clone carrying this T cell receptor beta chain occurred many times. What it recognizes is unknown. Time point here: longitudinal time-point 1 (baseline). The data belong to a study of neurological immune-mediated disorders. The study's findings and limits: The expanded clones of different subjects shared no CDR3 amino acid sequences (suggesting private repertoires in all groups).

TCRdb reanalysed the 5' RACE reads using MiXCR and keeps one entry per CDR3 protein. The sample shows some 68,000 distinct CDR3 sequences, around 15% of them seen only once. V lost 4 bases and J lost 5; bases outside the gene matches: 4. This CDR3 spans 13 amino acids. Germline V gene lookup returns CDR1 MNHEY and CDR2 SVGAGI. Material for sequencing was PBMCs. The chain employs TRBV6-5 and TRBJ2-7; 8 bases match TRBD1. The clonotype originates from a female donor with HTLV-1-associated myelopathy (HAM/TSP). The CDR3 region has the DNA TGTGCCAGCAGTTCCGACAGGGGCCACGAGCAGTACTTC. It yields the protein CASSSDRGHEQYF.